This T cell receptor (beta chain) is drawn from a study of T cells in localized non-small cell lung cancer. Study results and limitations: Higher blood T cell density went with longer overall survival. Maximal T cell clonality occurred in uninvolved adjacent lung, with tumor ranking below it. Only one tumor region went through sequencing, so heterogeneity may still be there.

Here immunoSEQ multiplex PCR was the method, and the copy in TCRdb shows in-frame clones only, minus some. The sample records some 9,500 clones, 80% to 95% being singletons. Germline CDR1 LNHDA, CDR2 SQIVND (reference sequence). V lost 2 bases and J lost 5, with 12 bases in between. The CDR3 is 15 amino acids. This clone appeared once. The antigen remains undetermined. This sequence originates from a male donor aged 60 or over with stage III squamous cell lung carcinoma. This chain connects TRBV19 to TRBJ1-4; D gene unclear. Sequencing used peripheral blood, obtained before any cancer treatment. In DNA, the CDR3 is TGTGCCAGTAGTATAAGGTCCGGGCGGAATGAAAAACTGTTTTTT. Translation: CASSIRSGRNEKLFF.